The source of this T cell receptor beta chain is a study of blood T cell repertoires in COVID-19. TCRdb's copy holds only in-frame clones and misses some; the assay was immunoSEQ multiplex PCR. The sample consists of about 230,000 clones, about 91% of them appearing once. Those who participated ranged in age from roughly 18 to 95 years and resided in roughly 26 US areas. The germline gives CDR1 SEHNR, CDR2 FQNEAQ (reference sequence). Trimming took off 10 bases at V and 4 bases at J, with 11 bases between the two ends. The CDR3 contains 12 residues. Sequences were obtained from PBMCs or T cells enriched from blood (not recorded which). The source is a middle-aged woman with acute COVID-19. This rearrangement joins TRBV7-9 to TRBJ2-1, with a possible D match to TRBD1 (6 bases). The CDR3 here is CAIKGQYNEQFF. The CDR3 DNA reads TGTGCCATCAAAGGACAGTACAATGAGCAGTTCTTC.